Sequencing of this TCR beta chain was carried out in a study of OX40 agonist ivuxolimab in advanced cancers. Profiling relied on immunoSEQ multiplex PCR, and the TCRdb table lists in-frame clones only, not all of them. The sample consists of 50,000 to 65,000 clones, about nine tenths of them appearing once. From germline, CDR1 is SGHNT and CDR2 YENEEA. Trimming pared 3 bases from V and 4 bases from J, leaving 10 bases between. The CDR3 is made up of 14 amino acids. Sequenced here: CD4+ or CD8+ T cells sorted from blood, sampled in a trial of the OX40 agonist ivuxolimab. The clonotype originates from an adult with an advanced solid tumor such as melanoma, head and neck, liver or kidney cancer. The chain couples TRBV11-3 to TRBJ2-1; D call uncertain. The CDR3 DNA sequence: TGTGCCAGCAGCTTTACTGGCGGATACAATGAGCAGTTCTTC. Translation: CASSFTGGYNEQFF.